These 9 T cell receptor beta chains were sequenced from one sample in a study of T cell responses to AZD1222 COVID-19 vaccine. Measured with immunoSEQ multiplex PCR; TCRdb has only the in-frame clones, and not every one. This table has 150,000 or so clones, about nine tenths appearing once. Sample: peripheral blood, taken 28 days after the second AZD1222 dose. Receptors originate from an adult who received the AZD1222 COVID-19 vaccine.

The CDR3 loop reads CASKSGGARADTQYF. DNA of the CDR3: TGTGCCAGCAAAAGCGGGGGGGCCCGTGCAGATACGCAGTATTTT. The chain is built from TRBV2 and TRBJ2-3, with 10 bases fitting TRBD2. Losses at the gene ends were 7 bases for V and 4 bases for J; bases not matched to a gene: 8. CDR3 length: 15 residues. Germline CDR1 is SNHLY and CDR2 is FYNNEI.

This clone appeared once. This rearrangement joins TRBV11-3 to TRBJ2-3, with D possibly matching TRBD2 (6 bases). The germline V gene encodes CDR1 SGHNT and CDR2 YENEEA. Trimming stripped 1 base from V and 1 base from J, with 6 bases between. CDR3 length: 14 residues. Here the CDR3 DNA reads TGTGCCAGCAGCTTAGCGGGGGGCACAGATACGCAGTATTTT. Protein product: CASSLAGGTDTQYF. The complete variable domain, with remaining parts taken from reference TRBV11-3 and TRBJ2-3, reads EAGVVQSPRYKIIEKKQPVAFWCNPISGHNTLYWYLQNLGQGPELLIRYENEEAVDDSQLPKDRFSAERLKGVDSTLKIQPAELGDSAVYLCASSLAGGTDTQYFGPGTRLTVL.

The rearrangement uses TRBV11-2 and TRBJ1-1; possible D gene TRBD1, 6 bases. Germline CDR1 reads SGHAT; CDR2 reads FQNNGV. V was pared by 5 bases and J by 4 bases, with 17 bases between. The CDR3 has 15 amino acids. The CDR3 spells CASSHLTGFGTEAFF. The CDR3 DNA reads TGTGCCAGCAGCCACCTCACAGGGTTCGGCACTGAAGCTTTCTTT. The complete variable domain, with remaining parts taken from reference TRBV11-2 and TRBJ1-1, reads EAGVAQSPRYKIIEKRQSVAFWCNPISGHATLYWYQQILGQGPKLLIQFQNNGVVDDSQLPKDRFSAERLKGVDSTLKIQPAKLEDSAVYLCASSHLTGFGTEAFFGQGTRLTVV.

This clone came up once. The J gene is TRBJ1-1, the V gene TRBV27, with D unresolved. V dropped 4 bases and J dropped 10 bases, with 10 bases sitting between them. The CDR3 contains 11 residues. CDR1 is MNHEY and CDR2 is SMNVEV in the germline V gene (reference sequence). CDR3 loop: CASSWGGGAFF. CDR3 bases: TGTGCCAGCAGTTGGGGTGGTGGAGCTTTCTTT.

The CDR3 region is CASSLRGYYNSPLHF. The CDR3 bases are TGTGCCAGCAGTTTAAGGGGTTACTATAATTCACCCCTCCACTTT. This chain uses TRBV28 with TRBJ1-6, with a possible D match to TRBD1 (5 bases). CDR1 and CDR2 (germline): MDHEN, SYDVKM. CDR3 length: 15 amino acids. The V gene lost 2 bases and the J gene lost 3 bases, with 8 bases spanning the gap.

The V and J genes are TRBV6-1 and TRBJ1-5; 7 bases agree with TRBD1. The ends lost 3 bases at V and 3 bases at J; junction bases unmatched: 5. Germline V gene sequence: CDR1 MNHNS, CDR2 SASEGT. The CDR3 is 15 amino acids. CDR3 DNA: TGTGCCAGCAGTGAGGACAGGTTTCTCAATCAGCCCCAGCATTTT. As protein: CASSEDRFLNQPQHF.

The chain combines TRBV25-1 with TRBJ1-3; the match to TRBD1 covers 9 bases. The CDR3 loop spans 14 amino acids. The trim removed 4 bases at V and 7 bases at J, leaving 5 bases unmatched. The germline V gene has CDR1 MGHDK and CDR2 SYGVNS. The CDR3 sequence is CASSVRTGDNTIYF. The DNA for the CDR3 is TGTGCCAGCAGTGTTAGGACAGGGGATAACACCATATATTTT. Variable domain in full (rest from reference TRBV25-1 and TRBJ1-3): EADIYQTPRYLVIGTGKKITLECSQTMGHDKMYWYQQDPGMELHLIHYSYGVNSTEKGDLSSESTVSRIRTEHFPLTLESARPSHTSQYLCASSVRTGDNTIYFGEGSWLTVV.

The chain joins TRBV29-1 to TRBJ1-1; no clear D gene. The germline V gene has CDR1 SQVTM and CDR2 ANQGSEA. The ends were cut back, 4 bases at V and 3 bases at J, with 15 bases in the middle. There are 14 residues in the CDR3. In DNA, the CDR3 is TGCAGCGTTGTTCCAGCCGGGGTGGACACTGAAGCTTTCTTT. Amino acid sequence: CSVVPAGVDTEAFF.

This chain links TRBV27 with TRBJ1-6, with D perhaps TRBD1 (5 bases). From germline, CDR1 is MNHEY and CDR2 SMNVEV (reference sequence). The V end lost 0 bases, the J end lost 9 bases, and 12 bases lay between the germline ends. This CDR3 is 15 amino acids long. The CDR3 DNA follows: TGTGCCAGCAGTTTATCTGTAGGGGAGGGTTCACCCCTCCACTTT. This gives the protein CASSLSVGEGSPLHF.